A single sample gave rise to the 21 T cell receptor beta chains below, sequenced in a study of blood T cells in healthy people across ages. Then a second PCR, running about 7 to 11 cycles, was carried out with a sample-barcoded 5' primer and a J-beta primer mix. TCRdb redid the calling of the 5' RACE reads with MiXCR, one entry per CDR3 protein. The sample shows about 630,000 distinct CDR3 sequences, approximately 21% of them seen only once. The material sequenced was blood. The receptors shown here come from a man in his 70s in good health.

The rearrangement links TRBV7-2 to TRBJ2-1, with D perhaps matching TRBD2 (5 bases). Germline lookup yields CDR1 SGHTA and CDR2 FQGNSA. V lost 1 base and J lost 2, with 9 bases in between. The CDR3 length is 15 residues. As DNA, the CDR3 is TGTGCCAGCAGCTTAGAAGCGGCCACCTACAATGAGCAGTTCTTC. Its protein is CASSLEAATYNEQFF.

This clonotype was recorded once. DNA of the CDR3: TGCGCCAGCAGCCAAGTTGATATGGGACTAGGGGCCTACGAGCAGTACTTC. Translated, it gives CASSQVDMGLGAYEQYF. The J gene is TRBJ2-7, the V gene TRBV4-1, with 8 bases fitting TRBD2. Germline V gives CDR1 MGHRA, CDR2 YSYEKL. CDR3 length: 17 residues. With 1 base clipped from V and 2 bases from J, the junction kept 10 bases outside the gene matches.

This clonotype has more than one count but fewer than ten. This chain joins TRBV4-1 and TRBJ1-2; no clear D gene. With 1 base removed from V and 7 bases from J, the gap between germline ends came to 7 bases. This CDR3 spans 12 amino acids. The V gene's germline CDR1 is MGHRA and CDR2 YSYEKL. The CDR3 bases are TGCGCCAGCAGCCAAGTTCTCGGTGGCTACACCTTC. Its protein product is CASSQVLGGYTF.

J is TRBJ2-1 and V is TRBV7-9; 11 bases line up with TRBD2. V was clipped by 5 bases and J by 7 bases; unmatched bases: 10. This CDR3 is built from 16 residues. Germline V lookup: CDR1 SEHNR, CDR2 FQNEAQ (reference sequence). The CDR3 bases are TGTGCCAGCAGCAAAAGAGGACTAGCGGGCAGGAATGAGCAGTTCTTC. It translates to CASSKRGLAGRNEQFF.

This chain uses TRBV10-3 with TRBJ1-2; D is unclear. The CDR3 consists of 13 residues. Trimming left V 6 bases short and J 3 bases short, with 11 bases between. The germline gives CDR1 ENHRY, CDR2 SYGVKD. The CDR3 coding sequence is TGTGCCATCAGCGGGGTAATGGACTATGGCTACACCTTC. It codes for CAISGVMDYGYTF.

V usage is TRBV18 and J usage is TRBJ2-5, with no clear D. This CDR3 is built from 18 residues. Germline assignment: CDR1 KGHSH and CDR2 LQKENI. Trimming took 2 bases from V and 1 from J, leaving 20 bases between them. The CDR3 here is CASSPRFGPGRTQETQYF. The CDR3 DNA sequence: TGTGCCAGCTCACCAAGGTTCGGCCCGGGTCGGACCCAAGAGACCCAGTACTTC. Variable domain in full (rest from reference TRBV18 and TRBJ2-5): NAGVMQNPRHLVRRRGQEARLRCSPMKGHSHVYWYRQLPEEGLKFMVYLQKENIIDESGMPKERFSAEFPKEGPSILRIQQVVRGDSAAYFCASSPRFGPGRTQETQYFGPGTRLLVL.

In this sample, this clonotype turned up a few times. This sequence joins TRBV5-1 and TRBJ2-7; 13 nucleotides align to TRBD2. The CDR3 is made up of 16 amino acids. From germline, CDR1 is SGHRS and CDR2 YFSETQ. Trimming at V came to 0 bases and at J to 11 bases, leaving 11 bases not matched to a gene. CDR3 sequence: CASSLAVRGLAGLKYF. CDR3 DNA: TGCGCCAGCAGCTTGGCGGTTCGGGGACTAGCGGGGCTGAAGTACTTC.

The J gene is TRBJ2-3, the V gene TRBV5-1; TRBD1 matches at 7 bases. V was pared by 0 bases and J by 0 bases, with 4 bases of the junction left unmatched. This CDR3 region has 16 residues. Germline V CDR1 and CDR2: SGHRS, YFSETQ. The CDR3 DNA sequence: TGCGCCAGCAGCTTGGCCGGGACAGTCAGCACAGATACGCAGTATTTT. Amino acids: CASSLAGTVSTDTQYF.

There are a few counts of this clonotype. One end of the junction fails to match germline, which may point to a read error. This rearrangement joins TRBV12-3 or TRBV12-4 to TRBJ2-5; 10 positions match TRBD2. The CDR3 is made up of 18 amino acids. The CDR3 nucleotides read TGCGCCAGCAGCAGTACTAGCGGGATCCAAAGACCCAAAGAGACCCAGTACTTC. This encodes CASSSTSGIQRPKETQYF.

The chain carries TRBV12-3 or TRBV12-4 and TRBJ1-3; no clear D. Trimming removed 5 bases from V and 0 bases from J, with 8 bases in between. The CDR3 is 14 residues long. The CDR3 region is CASSLLDSGNTIYF. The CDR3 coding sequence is TGTGCCAGCAGTCTACTGGACTCTGGAAACACCATATATTTT.

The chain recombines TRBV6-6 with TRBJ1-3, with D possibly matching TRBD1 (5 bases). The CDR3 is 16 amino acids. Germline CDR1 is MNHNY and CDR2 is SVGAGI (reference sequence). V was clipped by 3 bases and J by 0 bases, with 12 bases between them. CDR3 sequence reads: CASSYGAAYSGNTIYF. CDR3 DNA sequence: TGTGCCAGCAGTTATGGGGCCGCTTACTCTGGAAACACCATATATTTT.

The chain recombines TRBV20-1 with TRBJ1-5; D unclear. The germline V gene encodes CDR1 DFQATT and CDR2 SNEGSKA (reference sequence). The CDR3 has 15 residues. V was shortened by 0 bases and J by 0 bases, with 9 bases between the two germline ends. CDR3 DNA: TGCAGTGCTAGAGAGACCGATTATAGCAATCAGCCCCAGCATTTT. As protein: CSARETDYSNQPQHF.

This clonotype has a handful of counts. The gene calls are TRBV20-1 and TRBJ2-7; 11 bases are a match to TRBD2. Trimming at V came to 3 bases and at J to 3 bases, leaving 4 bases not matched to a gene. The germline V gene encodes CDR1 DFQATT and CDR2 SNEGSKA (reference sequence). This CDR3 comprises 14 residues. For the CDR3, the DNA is TGCAGTGCTAGGGTACTAGCGGGGGTCTACGAGCAGTACTTC. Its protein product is CSARVLAGVYEQYF.

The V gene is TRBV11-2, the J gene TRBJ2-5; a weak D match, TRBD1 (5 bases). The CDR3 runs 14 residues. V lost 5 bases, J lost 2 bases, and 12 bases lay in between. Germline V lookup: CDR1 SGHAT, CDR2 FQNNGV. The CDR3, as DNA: TGTGCCAGCAGCCAACAGGCCGTACAAGAGACCCAGTACTTC. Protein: CASSQQAVQETQYF.

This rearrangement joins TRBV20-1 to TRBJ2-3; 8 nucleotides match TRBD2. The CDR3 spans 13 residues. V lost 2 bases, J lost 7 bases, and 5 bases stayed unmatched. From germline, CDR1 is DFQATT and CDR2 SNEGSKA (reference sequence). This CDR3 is CSARSGSMHTQYF. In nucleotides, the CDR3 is TGCAGTGCTAGAAGCGGGAGTATGCATACGCAGTATTTT.

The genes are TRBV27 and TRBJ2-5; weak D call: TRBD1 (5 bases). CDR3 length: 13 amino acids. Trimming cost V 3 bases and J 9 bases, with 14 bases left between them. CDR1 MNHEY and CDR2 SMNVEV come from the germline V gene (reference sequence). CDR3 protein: CASSFGRSRAQYF. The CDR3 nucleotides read TGTGCCAGCAGTTTTGGCAGGAGCAGGGCCCAGTACTTC.

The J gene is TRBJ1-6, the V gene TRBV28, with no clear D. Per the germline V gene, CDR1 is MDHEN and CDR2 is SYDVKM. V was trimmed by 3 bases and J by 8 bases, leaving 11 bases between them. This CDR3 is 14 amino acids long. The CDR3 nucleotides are TGTGCCAGCAGTTTGAGAGTAGTCGATTCACCCCTCCACTTT. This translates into CASSLRVVDSPLHF.

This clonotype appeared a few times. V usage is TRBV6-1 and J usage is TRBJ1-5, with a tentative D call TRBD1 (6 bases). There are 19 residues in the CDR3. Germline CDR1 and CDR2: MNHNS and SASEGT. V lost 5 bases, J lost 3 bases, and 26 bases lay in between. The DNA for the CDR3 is TGTGCCAGCAGTCCCGGGACATGGGATGCCTGGGTGAACAATCAGCCCCAGCATTTT. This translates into CASSPGTWDAWVNNQPQHF.

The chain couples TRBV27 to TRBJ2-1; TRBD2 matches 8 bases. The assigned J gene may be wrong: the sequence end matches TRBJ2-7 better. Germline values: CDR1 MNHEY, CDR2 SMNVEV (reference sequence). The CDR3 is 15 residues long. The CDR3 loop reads CASSLSFSGRYEQYF. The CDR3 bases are TGTGCCAGCAGTTTATCGTTCAGCGGGAGATACGAGCAGTACTTC.

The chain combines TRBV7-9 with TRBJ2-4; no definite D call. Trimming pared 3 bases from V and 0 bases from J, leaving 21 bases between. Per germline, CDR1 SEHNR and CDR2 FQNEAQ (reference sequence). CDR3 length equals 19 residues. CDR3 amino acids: CASSFGAVPGPKAKNIQYF. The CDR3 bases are TGTGCCAGCAGCTTTGGTGCGGTTCCCGGACCGAAAGCCAAAAACATTCAGTACTTC.

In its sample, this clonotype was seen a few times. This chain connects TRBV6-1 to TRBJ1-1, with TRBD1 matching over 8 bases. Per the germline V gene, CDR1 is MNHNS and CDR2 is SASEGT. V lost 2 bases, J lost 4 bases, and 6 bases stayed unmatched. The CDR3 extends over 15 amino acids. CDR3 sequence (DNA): TGTGCCAGCAGTGAAAAACAGGGGGGTCGCACTGAAGCTTTCTTT. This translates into CASSEKQGGRTEAFF.